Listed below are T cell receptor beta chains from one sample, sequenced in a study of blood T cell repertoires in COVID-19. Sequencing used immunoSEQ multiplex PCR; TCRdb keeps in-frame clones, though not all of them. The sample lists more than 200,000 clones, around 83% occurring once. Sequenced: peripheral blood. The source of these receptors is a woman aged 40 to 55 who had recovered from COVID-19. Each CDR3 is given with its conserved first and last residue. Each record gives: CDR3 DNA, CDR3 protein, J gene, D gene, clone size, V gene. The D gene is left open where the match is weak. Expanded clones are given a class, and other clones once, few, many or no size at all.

CDR3 DNA: TGTGCCAGTAGTATAATGGGACAGAGCACAGATACGCAGTATTTT; CDR3 protein: CASSIMGQSTDTQYF; J gene: TRBJ2-3; D gene: TRBD1; clone size: few; V gene: TRBV19
CDR3 DNA: TGTGCCAGCAGCCTACTGACCGGGACAGGGGGCGACCCAGCCAAAAACATTCAGTACTTC; CDR3 protein: CASSLLTGTGGDPAKNIQYF; J gene: TRBJ2-4; D gene: TRBD1; clone size: NA; V gene: TRBV5-8
CDR3 DNA: TGTGCCAGCAGCGTGGAGCGGGGGGGCGAGCAGTACTTC; CDR3 protein: CASSVERGGEQYF; J gene: TRBJ2-7; D gene: TRBD2; clone size: many; V gene: TRBV5-4
CDR3 DNA: TGTGCCACCGGACTGATGAACACTGAAGCTTTCTTT; CDR3 protein: CATGLMNTEAFF; J gene: TRBJ1-1; D gene: NA; clone size: once; V gene: TRBV6-5
CDR3 DNA: TGTGCCAGCAGGGGGCCCTCCCCAGAGGGCTACACCTTC; CDR3 protein: CASRGPSPEGYTF; J gene: TRBJ1-2; D gene: NA; clone size: NA; V gene: TRBV3-1/TRBV3-2
CDR3 DNA: TGCAGCGTTGGGACAGGAAGGGACACTGAAGCTTTCTTT; CDR3 protein: CSVGTGRDTEAFF; J gene: TRBJ1-1; D gene: TRBD1; clone size: NA; V gene: TRBV29-1
CDR3 DNA: TGTGCCAGCCGACATTCCGGGACAGGGACCGAGCAGTACTTC; CDR3 protein: CASRHSGTGTEQYF; J gene: TRBJ2-7; D gene: TRBD1; clone size: NA; V gene: TRBV3-1/TRBV3-2
CDR3 DNA: TGCGCCAGCAATTCCTCCGGACAGGGTTGCAATCAGCCCCAGCATTTT; CDR3 protein: CASNSSGQGCNQPQHF; J gene: TRBJ1-5; D gene: TRBD1; clone size: NA; V gene: TRBV10-1
CDR3 DNA: TGTGCCAGCAGCTCGGACAGGGGAAATCAGCCCCAGCATTTT; CDR3 protein: CASSSDRGNQPQHF; J gene: TRBJ1-5; D gene: TRBD1; clone size: NA; V gene: TRBV5-8
CDR3 DNA: TGTGCCAGCAGTTCCTCTACTCACGACAGTGGAGCCAATCAGCCCCAGCATTTT; CDR3 protein: CASSSSTHDSGANQPQHF; J gene: TRBJ1-5; D gene: NA; clone size: NA; V gene: TRBV6-2/TRBV6-3
CDR3 DNA: TGTGCCAGCAGTTCAGCTGGGGCCGGGAACACTGAAGCTTTCTTT; CDR3 protein: CASSSAGAGNTEAFF; J gene: TRBJ1-1; D gene: NA; clone size: NA; V gene: TRBV28
CDR3 DNA: TGTGCCAGCAGTCGGGCCTCGACGGGGGAGACCCAGTACTTC; CDR3 protein: CASSRASTGETQYF; J gene: TRBJ2-5; D gene: NA; clone size: NA; V gene: TRBV3-1/TRBV3-2